These 27 T cell receptor beta chains originate from one sample sequenced in a study of cytomegalovirus exposure and HLA in healthy donors (dated by TCRdb to 2015 to 2018). The library was obtained by the immunoSEQ multiplex PCR assay. For the multiplex PCR, a mixture combining 60 forward primers for TCR Vbeta segments and 13 reverse primers for TCR Jbeta segments was used. Entries here come from immuneACCESS through TCRdb and include only in-frame sequences with V and J called. Some clones fail to appear in such tables; in the studies checked, an unresolved V gene covers under half of the shortfall, and the cause of the remainder is unknown. This sample comprises about 200,000 clones, 65% to 85% of them detected only once. The top ten hold roughly 3% of the sample. Sequencing was performed on PBMCs. These receptors were taken from a woman younger than 45 in good health and CMV-seronegative.

Details on this clone: An end of the junction does not agree with germline; a read error may underlie this. CDR3 nucleotide sequence: TGCAGCGTTTCCATGGGCCAGCTTAATTCACCCCTCCGCTTT. Translated, it gives CSVSMGQLNSPLRF. The chain combines TRBV29-1 with TRBJ1-6; no clear D. Germline CDR1 and CDR2: SQVTM and ANQGSEA. The CDR3 loop spans 14 amino acids.

This chain links TRBV11-2 with TRBJ1-2; 10 nucleotides match TRBD1. The junction had 12 bases not matched to a gene; V was cut back by 2 bases and J by 6 bases. The CDR3 has 17 residues. Germline V gives CDR1 SGHAT, CDR2 FQNNGV. This CDR3 reads CASSLLGQGILGDGYTF. As DNA, the CDR3 is TGTGCCAGCAGCTTACTGGGACAGGGGATCCTTGGGGATGGCTACACCTTC.

This chain connects TRBV7-9 to TRBJ2-1, with 8 bases aligning to TRBD2. In germline, CDR1 is SEHNR, CDR2 FQNEAQ (reference sequence). This CDR3 has 12 amino acids. In DNA form, the CDR3 reads TGTTCCACCGGGAGGGGGTATGATGAGCAGTTCTTC. It encodes CSTGRGYDEQFF.

The V and J genes are TRBV29-1 and TRBJ2-7, with D perhaps matching TRBD1 (5 bases). Trimming left V 3 bases short and J 2 bases short, with 11 bases between. The germline CDR1 and CDR2 sequences are SQVTM and ANQGSEA. The CDR3 loop spans 13 amino acids. CDR3 sequence (DNA): TGCAGCGTTGACCTAGGACAAACCTACGAGCAGTACTTC. It yields the protein CSVDLGQTYEQYF.

The rearrangement links TRBV6-4 to TRBJ1-1, with D tentatively TRBD1 (6 bases). The germline V gene has CDR1 MRHNA and CDR2 SNTAGT. CDR3 length: 13 residues. V was cut by 3 bases and J by 3 bases, with 8 bases left in between. DNA of the CDR3: TGTGCCAGCAGTGAAAACAGGGACACTGAAGCTTTCTTT. This codes for CASSENRDTEAFF.

Of note for this clone: An end of the junction differs from the germline gene, which may be a read error. This chain uses TRBV9 with TRBJ1-5; TRBD1 matches 12 bases. There are 15 residues in the CDR3. CDR1 SGDLS and CDR2 YYNGEE come from the germline V gene. The CDR3 nucleotides are TGTGCCAGCAGCGTGGGGACAGGGGGCAACCAGCCCCAGCATTTT. This gives the protein CASSVGTGGNQPQHF.

The J gene is TRBJ2-7, the V gene TRBV27; TRBD1 might be the D (6 bases). Germline CDR1 and CDR2: MNHEY and SMNVEV (reference sequence). V was pared by 6 bases and J by 2 bases, with 8 bases between. This CDR3 spans 12 amino acids. The CDR3 here is CASRGATYEQYF. Written as DNA, the CDR3 is TGTGCCAGCAGGGGGGCGACCTACGAGCAGTACTTC.

The chain is built from TRBV28 and TRBJ2-5; a possible D gene is TRBD2 (6 bases). V lost 5 bases and J 2 bases, leaving 15 bases between the germline ends. This CDR3 has 15 amino acids. Germline values: CDR1 MDHEN, CDR2 SYDVKM. CDR3 protein: CASSLQGRGQETQYF. For the CDR3, the DNA is TGTGCCAGCAGTCTCCAGGGTCGGGGGCAAGAGACCCAGTACTTC.

The J gene is TRBJ2-2, the V gene TRBV6-5; a possible D gene is TRBD1 (5 bases). The CDR3 totals 13 residues. The germline gives CDR1 MNHEY, CDR2 SVGAGI. V was clipped by 4 bases and J by 6 bases, with 9 bases between them. The DNA of the CDR3 is TGTGCCAGCAGTTTTTACAGGTCCGGGGAGCTGTTTTTT. Its translation: CASSFYRSGELFF.

The V gene is TRBV11-2, the J gene TRBJ2-2; TRBD2 matches at 8 bases. The germline V gene has CDR1 SGHAT and CDR2 FQNNGV. This CDR3 contains 16 residues. Trimming at V came to 5 bases and at J to 2 bases, leaving 7 bases not matched to a gene. This CDR3 is CASSLHSGENTGELFF. CDR3 coding DNA: TGTGCCAGCAGCCTTCATAGCGGGGAAAACACCGGGGAGCTGTTTTTT.

J is TRBJ1-1 and V is TRBV6-6; TRBD1 is a possible D gene (5 bases). This CDR3 contains 14 residues. Trimming stripped 0 bases from V and 4 bases from J, with 9 bases between. CDR1 MNHNY and CDR2 SVGAGI come from the germline V gene (reference sequence). In DNA, the CDR3 is TGTGCCAGCAGTTACTCGGCGGGGGGCACTGAAGCTTTCTTT. Amino acid sequence: CASSYSAGGTEAFF.

V is TRBV29-1 and J is TRBJ2-7, with TRBD2 as a possible D gene (6 bases). V was pared by 0 bases and J by 6 bases, with 21 bases between. The CDR3 covers 16 residues. The germline V gene encodes CDR1 SQVTM and CDR2 ANQGSEA. The CDR3 sequence: CSVEDLIGRSSGEQYF. CDR3 DNA sequence: TGCAGCGTTGAAGATCTGATCGGGAGATCGTCGGGCGAGCAGTACTTC.

This chain connects TRBV27 to TRBJ2-4; 8 bases line up with TRBD1. The V and J ends lost 8 bases and 12 bases, in that order; junction bases with no gene match: 12. The germline gives CDR1 MNHEY, CDR2 SMNVEV (reference sequence). The CDR3 has 13 amino acids. CDR3 residues: CASSPTAGGYQYF. The CDR3 coding sequence is TGTGCCAGCTCCCCGACGGCAGGGGGCTATCAGTACTTC.

The CDR3 sequence is CASSPGGAGHYQPQHF. In nucleotides, the CDR3 is TGTGCCAGCTCACCAGGGGGGGCAGGGCACTATCAGCCCCAGCATTTT. This sequence joins TRBV18 and TRBJ1-5, with a weak D call TRBD1 (6 bases). CDR3 length equals 16 residues. Germline lookup yields CDR1 KGHSH and CDR2 LQKENI. V shed 2 bases and J shed 5 bases, with 16 bases lying between them.

The chain uses TRBV5-1 and TRBJ2-1; D is uncertain. This CDR3 contains 15 residues. CDR1 is SGHRS, CDR2 YFSETQ, per germline. Trimming removed 0 bases at V and 1 base at J, with 8 bases between. CDR3 protein: CASSLVSRSYNEQFF. In nucleotides, the CDR3 is TGCGCCAGCAGCTTGGTTAGCCGATCCTACAATGAGCAGTTCTTC. Using reference TRBV5-1 and TRBJ2-1 for the parts outside the CDR3, the full variable domain is KAGVTQTPRYLIKTRGQQVTLSCSPISGHRSVSWYQQTPGQGLQFLFEYFSETQRNKGNFPGRFSGRQFSNSRSEMNVSTLELGDSALYLCASSLVSRSYNEQFFGPGTRLTVL.

The chain has TRBV27 and TRBJ2-7, with 10 nucleotides matching TRBD2. Germline-derived CDR1 and CDR2 are MNHEY and SMNVEV (reference sequence). Trimming at V came to 1 base and at J to 3 bases, leaving 3 bases not matched to a gene. The CDR3 consists of 15 residues. CDR3 DNA: TGTGCCAGCAGTTTATGGGCTAGCGGGAGCTACGAGCAGTACTTC. This codes for CASSLWASGSYEQYF.

About this clone: Germline and junction disagree at one end, which may indicate a read error. The CDR3, as DNA: TGTGCCAGCAGCTTAGATAAGGGGGCTAACGAAAAACTGTTTTTT. Residues: CASSLDKGANEKLFF. V is TRBV7-9 and J is TRBJ1-4; 7 bases map to TRBD1. The germline V gene has CDR1 SEHNR and CDR2 FQNEAQ (reference sequence). The CDR3 extends over 15 amino acids.

V usage is TRBV20-1 and J usage is TRBJ1-1; D is undetermined. Trimming removed 3 bases from V and 4 bases from J, with 6 bases in between. The CDR3 runs 11 residues. Germline CDR1 DFQATT, CDR2 SNEGSKA (reference sequence). This CDR3 reads CSARSLTEAFF. DNA of the CDR3: TGCAGTGCTAGGTCCCTCACTGAAGCTTTCTTT.

The chain joins TRBV25-1 to TRBJ2-7; D possibly corresponds to TRBD2 (7 bases). The CDR3 has 12 amino acids. The V end lost 7 bases, the J end lost 3 bases, and 10 bases lay between the germline ends. Per the germline V gene, CDR1 is MGHDK and CDR2 is SYGVNS. The DNA for the CDR3 is TGTGCCAGCACGGGGGGCAGCTACGAGCAGTACTTC. Its protein product is CASTGGSYEQYF.

The chain employs TRBV27 and TRBJ2-3; possibly TRBD2 for D (6 bases). V was pared by 5 bases and J by 5 bases, with 20 bases between. The CDR3 sequence is 16 residues long. In germline, CDR1 is MNHEY, CDR2 SMNVEV (reference sequence). The CDR3: CASSPLAAGSEDTQYF. CDR3 bases: TGTGCCAGCAGTCCTCTTGCGGCGGGATCGGAAGATACGCAGTATTTT.

The chain has TRBV6-1 and TRBJ2-7, with TRBD2 matching over 12 bases. V lost 0 bases and J lost 6; bases outside the gene matches: 6. CDR1 and CDR2 from the germline V gene are MNHNS and SASEGT. The CDR3 consists of 16 residues. For the CDR3, the DNA is TGTGCCAGCAGTGAAGCGCTAGCGGGAGGGCCACTCGAGCAGTACTTC. Translation gives CASSEALAGGPLEQYF.

This clone came up a few times. The chain couples TRBV5-1 to TRBJ1-2, with D tentatively TRBD1 (5 bases). Per germline, CDR1 SGHRS and CDR2 YFSETQ. The CDR3 consists of 18 residues. The germline V and J ends were trimmed by 1 base and 5 bases, with 24 bases remaining between them. The CDR3 region has the DNA TGCGCCAGCAGCTTGTCCAACTCAGGGTTCCCTGACCCATATGGCTACACCTTC. This gives the protein CASSLSNSGFPDPYGYTF.

V is TRBV4-1 and J is TRBJ2-7; 8 bases map to TRBD2. V shed 1 base and J 2 bases; nucleotides not matched to a gene: 4. This CDR3 contains 15 residues. CDR1 is MGHRA and CDR2 is YSYEKL in the germline V gene. This CDR3 reads CASSQAGGRTYEQYF. The CDR3 nucleotides are TGCGCCAGCAGCCAAGCAGGCGGGAGGACCTACGAGCAGTACTTC.

This sequence joins TRBV5-1 and TRBJ1-2, with TRBD1 matching 7 bases. There are 14 residues in the CDR3. With 1 base clipped from V and 3 bases from J, the junction kept 3 bases outside the gene matches. Germline V gives CDR1 SGHRS, CDR2 YFSETQ. The CDR3 loop is CASSLTGDDYGYTF. The DNA for the CDR3 is TGCGCCAGCAGCTTGACAGGGGACGACTATGGCTACACCTTC.

This chain connects TRBV19 to TRBJ2-7; TRBD1 matches at 9 bases. Per germline, CDR1 LNHDA and CDR2 SQIVND (reference sequence). The CDR3 totals 13 residues. V shed 6 bases, J shed 2 bases, and the junction held 2 bases outside the gene matches. The CDR3 is CASSRDRAYEQYF. The DNA for the CDR3 is TGTGCCAGTAGCCGGGACAGGGCCTACGAGCAGTACTTC.

This rearrangement joins TRBV9 to TRBJ2-7; 9 bases agree with TRBD1. CDR3 length: 15 amino acids. The germline V gene encodes CDR1 SGDLS and CDR2 YYNGEE. V was clipped by 4 bases and J by 1 base; unmatched bases: 6. The chain's CDR3 is CASSTGTGSSYEQYF. CDR3 nucleotides: TGTGCCAGCAGCACCGGGACAGGGTCTTCCTACGAGCAGTACTTC.

The rearrangement joins TRBV4-1 to TRBJ2-7, with D perhaps TRBD2 (6 bases). V dropped 5 bases and J dropped 4 bases, with 18 bases sitting between them. The CDR3 extends over 15 amino acids. In germline, CDR1 is MGHRA, CDR2 YSYEKL. As DNA, the CDR3 is TGCGCCAGCAGCTCCGACCTGGCGGGGAGGTACGAGCAGTACTTC. Protein: CASSSDLAGRYEQYF.